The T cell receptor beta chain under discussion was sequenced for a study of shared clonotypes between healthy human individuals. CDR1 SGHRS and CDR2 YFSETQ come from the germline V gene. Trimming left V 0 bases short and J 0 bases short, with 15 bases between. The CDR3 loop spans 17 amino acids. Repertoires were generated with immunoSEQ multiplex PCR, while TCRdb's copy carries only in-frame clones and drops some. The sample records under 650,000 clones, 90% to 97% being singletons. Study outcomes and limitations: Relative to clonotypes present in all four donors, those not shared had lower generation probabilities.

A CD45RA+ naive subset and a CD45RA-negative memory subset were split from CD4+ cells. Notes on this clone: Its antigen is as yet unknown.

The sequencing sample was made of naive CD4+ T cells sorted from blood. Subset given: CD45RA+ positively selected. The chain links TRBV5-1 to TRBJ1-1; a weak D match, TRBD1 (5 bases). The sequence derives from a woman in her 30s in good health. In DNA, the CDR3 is TGCGCCAGCAGCTTGGTTTCAGGGTCAGAAATGAACACTGAAGCTTTCTTT. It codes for CASSLVSGSEMNTEAFF.